This T cell receptor (beta chain) was profiled in a study of shared clonotypes between healthy human individuals. Repertoires were generated with immunoSEQ multiplex PCR, while TCRdb's copy carries only in-frame clones and drops some. Altogether a few million clones are present, approximately 93% being singletons, with the ten largest covering 0.39%. The CDR3 has 15 amino acids. The junction had 4 bases not matched to a gene; V was cut back by 4 bases and J by 1 base. CDR1 is SGHRS and CDR2 is YFSETQ in the germline V gene. As for this clone: The same CDR3 also results from other DNA sequences found in this sample.

This TCR was recovered from a man younger than 35 in good health. Some clones in this sample may be carry-over from other donors' samples. V usage is TRBV5-1 and J usage is TRBJ2-1, with 8 bases fitting TRBD2. Sequencing was performed on naive CD4+ T cells from PBMCs. The subset here: CD45RA+ positively selected. CDR3 residues: CASSLSGISYNEQFF. CDR3 bases: TGCGCCAGCAGCCTTAGCGGGATATCCTACAATGAGCAGTTCTTC.